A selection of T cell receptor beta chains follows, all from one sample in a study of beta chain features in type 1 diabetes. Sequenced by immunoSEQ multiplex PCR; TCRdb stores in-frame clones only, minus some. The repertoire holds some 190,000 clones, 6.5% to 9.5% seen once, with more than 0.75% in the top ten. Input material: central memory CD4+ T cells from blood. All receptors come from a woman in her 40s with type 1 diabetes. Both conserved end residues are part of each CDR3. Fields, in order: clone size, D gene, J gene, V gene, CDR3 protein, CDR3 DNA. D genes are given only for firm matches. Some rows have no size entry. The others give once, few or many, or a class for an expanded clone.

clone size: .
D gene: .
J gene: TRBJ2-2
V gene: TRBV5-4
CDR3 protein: CASSVYRGELFF
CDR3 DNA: TGTGCCAGCAGCGTCTACAGGGGGGAGCTGTTTTTT

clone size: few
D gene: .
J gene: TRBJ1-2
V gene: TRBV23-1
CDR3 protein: CASSTRGAWGNYGYTF
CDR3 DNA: TGCGCCAGCAGCACGCGGGGGGCCTGGGGAAACTATGGCTACACCTTC

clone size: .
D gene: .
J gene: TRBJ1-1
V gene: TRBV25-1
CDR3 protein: CASSPGGGWGNTEAFF
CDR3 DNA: TGTGCCAGCAGTCCCGGGGGGGGTTGGGGCAACACTGAAGCTTTCTTT

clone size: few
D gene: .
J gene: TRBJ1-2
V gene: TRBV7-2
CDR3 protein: CASSLELRGGDYTF
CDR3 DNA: TGTGCCAGCAGCTTAGAGTTGAGGGGGGGCGACTACACCTTC

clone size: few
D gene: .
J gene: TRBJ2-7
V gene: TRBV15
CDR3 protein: CATSSDGRRLSYEQYF
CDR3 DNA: TGTGCCACCAGCAGTGACGGCCGGAGACTCTCCTACGAGCAGTACTTC

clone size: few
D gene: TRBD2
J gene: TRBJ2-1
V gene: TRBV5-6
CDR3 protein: CASSYTSGGYNEQFF
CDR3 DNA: TGTGCCAGCAGTTATACTAGCGGGGGATACAATGAGCAGTTCTTC

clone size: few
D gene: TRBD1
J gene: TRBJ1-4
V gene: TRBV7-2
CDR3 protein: CASSPQGGAVEKLFF
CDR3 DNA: TGTGCCAGCAGCCCGCAGGGGGGTGCCGTCGAAAAACTGTTTTTT

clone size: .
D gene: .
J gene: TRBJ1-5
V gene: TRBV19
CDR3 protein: CASSMRDTFSNQPQHF
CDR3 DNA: TGTGCCAGTAGTATGAGGGACACCTTTAGCAATCAGCCCCAGCATTTT

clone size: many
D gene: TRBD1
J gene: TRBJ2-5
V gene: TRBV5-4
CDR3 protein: CASSLASRGKETQYF
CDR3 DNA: TGTGCCAGCAGCTTGGCCAGCAGGGGGAAGGAGACCCAGTACTTC

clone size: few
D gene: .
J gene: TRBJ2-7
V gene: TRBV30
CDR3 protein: CAWSGGGSRRSYNYEQYF
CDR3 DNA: TGTGCCTGGAGTGGGGGCGGAAGCAGACGGTCCTACAATTACGAGCAGTACTTC

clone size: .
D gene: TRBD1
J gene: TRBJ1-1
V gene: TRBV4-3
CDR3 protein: CASSLRTGGTEAFF
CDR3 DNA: TGCGCCAGCAGCCTCCGAACAGGGGGCACTGAAGCTTTCTTT

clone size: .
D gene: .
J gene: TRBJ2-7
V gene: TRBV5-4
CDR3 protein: CASSLEPGQSYEQYF
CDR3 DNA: TGTGCCAGCAGCTTGGAACCAGGGCAGTCCTACGAGCAGTACTTC

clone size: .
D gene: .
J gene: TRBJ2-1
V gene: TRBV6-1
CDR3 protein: CASSVGGRRNNEQFF
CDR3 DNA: TGTGCCAGCAGTGTAGGGGGTAGGAGGAACAATGAGCAGTTCTTC

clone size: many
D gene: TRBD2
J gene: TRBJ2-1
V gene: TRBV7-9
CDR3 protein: CASSPSGSSYNEQFF
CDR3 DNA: TGTGCCAGCAGCCCTAGCGGGAGTTCCTACAATGAGCAGTTCTTC

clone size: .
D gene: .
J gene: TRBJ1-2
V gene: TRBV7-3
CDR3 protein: CASSQRSGTPGYTF
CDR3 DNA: TGTGCCAGCAGTCAACGGTCAGGAACGCCAGGCTACACCTTC

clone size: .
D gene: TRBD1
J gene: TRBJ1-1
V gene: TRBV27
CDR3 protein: CASSDRGKGVTEAFF
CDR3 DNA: TGTGCCAGCTCGGACAGGGGGAAGGGTGTCACTGAAGCTTTCTTT

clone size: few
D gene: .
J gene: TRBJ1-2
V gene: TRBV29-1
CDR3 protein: CSVEDRGRGDYGYTF
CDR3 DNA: TGCAGCGTTGAAGATCGGGGGAGAGGTGACTATGGCTACACCTTC